The next 12 T cell receptor beta chains were all read from a single sample in a study of T cells in Graves' hyperthyroidism and ophthalmopathy. TCR beta CDR3 region amplification was performed from RNA transcripts. HTBI primers were employed in a first-round RT-PCR of the TCR CDR3. TCRdb used MiXCR to reprocess the multiplex PCR reads, holding one entry per CDR3 protein. The repertoire has 94,000 or so distinct CDR3 sequences, about 51% of them found once; the top ten carry 27%. Specimen: blood. Receptors originate from a woman in her thirties or forties with Graves' hyperthyroidism.

The chain joins TRBV12-3 or TRBV12-4 to TRBJ2-5, with D tentatively TRBD1 (5 bases). This CDR3 spans 15 amino acids. Trimming stripped 7 bases from V and 2 bases from J, with 17 bases between. CDR3: CASNPLGHSQETQYF. For the CDR3, the DNA is TGTGCCAGCAACCCCCTCGGACACAGTCAAGAGACCCAGTACTTC.

In its sample, this clonotype was seen many times. V and J are TRBV7-2 and TRBJ2-3; a possible D gene is TRBD1 (6 bases). CDR3 length equals 15 residues. Trimming removed 6 bases at V and 5 bases at J, with 18 bases between. The germline V gene has CDR1 SGHTA and CDR2 FQGNSA. The CDR3 reads CASSRDIAARDTQYF. DNA of the CDR3: TGTGCCAGCAGTCGGGACATTGCAGCGCGAGATACGCAGTATTTT.

In this sample, this clonotype turned up many times. The chain has TRBV9 and TRBJ1-1; D gene uncertain. This CDR3 is 14 amino acids long. From germline, CDR1 is SGDLS and CDR2 YYNGEE. V was trimmed by 0 bases and J by 6 bases, leaving 12 bases between them. CDR3 protein: CASSVGETMAEAFF. DNA for the CDR3: TGTGCCAGCAGCGTAGGTGAAACTATGGCTGAAGCTTTCTTT.

In its sample, this clonotype was seen many times. The chain uses TRBV28 and TRBJ1-6, with no clear D. V lost 5 bases and J 10 bases, leaving 12 bases between the germline ends. Germline assignment: CDR1 MDHEN and CDR2 SYDVKM. The CDR3 is made up of 13 amino acids. CDR3 sequence reads: CASSPDGRSPLHF. DNA of the CDR3: TGTGCCAGCAGTCCGGACGGGAGGTCACCCCTCCACTTT.

J is TRBJ2-5 and V is TRBV7-9; 9 bases are shared with TRBD2. V shed 8 bases, J shed 5 bases, and the junction held 9 bases outside the gene matches. Germline loops: CDR1 SEHNR, CDR2 FQNEAQ (reference sequence). This CDR3 has 14 amino acids. CDR3 residues: CASGLAGVRETQYF. CDR3 nucleotide sequence: TGTGCCAGCGGGTTAGCGGGAGTCAGGGAGACCCAGTACTTC.

This clonotype was observed at least ten times. V usage is TRBV5-1 and J usage is TRBJ2-7; 12 bases fit TRBD2. Germline loops: CDR1 SGHRS, CDR2 YFSETQ. V lost 4 bases to trimming and J lost 7 bases; unmatched junction nucleotides: 0. This CDR3 is 12 amino acids long. The chain's CDR3 is CASSGLAGEQYF. Here the CDR3 DNA reads TGCGCCAGCAGCGGACTAGCGGGAGAGCAGTACTTC. The complete variable domain, with remaining parts taken from reference TRBV5-1 and TRBJ2-7, reads KAGVTQTPRYLIKTRGQQVTLSCSPISGHRSVSWYQQTPGQGLQFLFEYFSETQRNKGNFPGRFSGRQFSNSRSEMNVSTLELGDSALYLCASSGLAGEQYFGPGTRLTVT.

This clonotype showed up just a few times. This chain uses TRBV6-5 with TRBJ1-2; no clear D gene. The CDR3 contains 14 residues. The ends were cut back, 6 bases at V and 4 bases at J, with 15 bases in the middle. Germline assignment: CDR1 MNHEY and CDR2 SVGAGI. The chain's CDR3 is CASSQALTGYGYTF. The CDR3 bases are TGTGCCAGCAGCCAAGCCTTGACGGGCTATGGCTACACCTTC.

With regard to this clonotype: This likely comes from a read error, as the CDR3 has no conserved phenylalanine or tryptophan at its end. Here the CDR3 reads CASSDDGRTSYEQYL. CDR3 in DNA: TGTGCCAGCAGCGACGATGGACGCACGTCCTACGAGCAGTACCTC. The chain uses TRBV5-6 and TRBJ2-7; D remains unclear. Trimming pared 4 bases from V and 1 base from J, leaving 15 bases between. The CDR3 is 15 amino acids. From germline, CDR1 is SGHDT and CDR2 YYEEEE.

At least ten counts were recorded for this clonotype. The rearrangement uses TRBV5-1 and TRBJ2-7, with 11 bases identical to TRBD2. Unmatched junction bases numbered 11, after V lost 5 bases and J lost 4 bases. CDR3 length: 16 residues. Germline CDR1 reads SGHRS; CDR2 reads YFSETQ. Here the CDR3 DNA reads TGCGCCAGCAGTACTAGCGGGAGAAGTTCTAGTTACGAGCAGTACTTC. It is translated as CASSTSGRSSSYEQYF.

This clonotype was recorded once. The chain carries TRBV29-1 and TRBJ2-5; 13 bases line up with TRBD2. With 6 bases clipped from V and 6 bases from J, the junction kept 10 bases outside the gene matches. Germline loops: CDR1 SQVTM, CDR2 ANQGSEA. The length of the CDR3 is 15 residues. CDR3 DNA sequence: TGCAGCGTCCGCGGTACTAGCGGGAGGGCCAAGACCCAGTACTTC. It yields the protein CSVRGTSGRAKTQYF.

This clonotype was picked up many times. This rearrangement joins TRBV20-1 to TRBJ1-5; D call uncertain. Germline CDR1 DFQATT, CDR2 SNEGSKA (reference sequence). V was clipped by 5 bases and J by 0 bases, with 20 bases between them. This CDR3 is 17 amino acids long. CDR3 amino acids: CSAVPDLRGHSNQPQHF. CDR3 nucleotides: TGCAGTGCTGTTCCGGACCTCAGAGGCCATAGCAATCAGCCCCAGCATTTT.

This clonotype appeared a single time. Its ends do not fully match the called genes, so a read error is possible. The gene calls are TRBV7-9 and TRBJ1-1; D call uncertain. The CDR3 is made up of 12 amino acids. Per the germline V gene, CDR1 is SEHNR and CDR2 is FQNEAQ (reference sequence). CDR3 residues: CASSSVNTEAFF. The CDR3 coding sequence is TGTGCCAGCAGCTCAGTGAACACTGAGGCTTTCTTT.